This T cell receptor beta chain originates from a study of a mutant IDH1 vaccine in newly diagnosed glioma. Study as a whole: Patients underwent eight vaccinations, which took place in weeks 1, 3, 5, 7, 11, 15, 19 and 23. The study started vaccination 4-6 weeks after radiotherapy alone, or with temozolomide cycles. Antecedent treatment encompassed radiotherapy, temozolomide, or their combination; the majority received both.

Profiling relied on immunoSEQ multiplex PCR, and the TCRdb table lists in-frame clones only, not all of them. Seen here are around 55,000 clones, about four fifths observed once, and the top ten hold approximately 6.2%. Germline V CDR1 and CDR2: PRHDT, FYEKMQ (reference sequence). The CDR3 has 13 amino acids. Trimming left V 1 base short and J 10 bases short, with 11 bases between. Concerning this clone: Its specificity is unknown.

Time point: week 23, last vaccination. Topical imiquimod accompanied each vaccine dose, which consisted of 300 ug of mutant IDH1 20-mer peptide. There were new WHO grade 3 or 4 astrocytomas in the donors, and these were IDH1-mutant and ATRX-lost. The sequence came from a man in his forties with glioma. This chain connects TRBV13 to TRBJ2-1; maybe TRBD1 (5 bases). The source material was PBMCs, sampled from a glioma patient whose treatment included an IDH1 peptide vaccine. CDR3 in amino acids: CASSLETVSEQFF. CDR3 in DNA: TGTGCCAGCAGCTTAGAGACAGTTTCAGAGCAGTTCTTC.